One and the same sample provided the 28 T cell receptor beta chains below, sequenced in a study of PD-1 blockade in classical Hodgkin lymphoma. Exposure to brentuximab vedotin varied, and each patient had relapsed following autologous stem cell transplantation. Produced via immunoSEQ multiplex PCR; TCRdb's table is partial and in-frame only. The repertoire holds about 100,000 clones, with around nine tenths as singletons. The source material was peripheral blood mononuclear cells (PBMCs), sampled before the second cycle of nivolumab. All receptors derive from a human donor with classical Hodgkin lymphoma.

The chain recombines TRBV7-9 with TRBJ1-6; the D gene is possibly TRBD1 (5 bases). The CDR3 contains 16 residues. Germline loops: CDR1 SEHNR, CDR2 FQNEAQ (reference sequence). Trimming stripped 5 bases from V and 6 bases from J, with 17 bases between. The CDR3 DNA sequence: TGTGCCAGCAGCCCAGGGTTGCCAGGGATTAATTCACCCCTCCACTTT. Translated: CASSPGLPGINSPLHF.

V and J are TRBV5-1 and TRBJ1-6, with TRBD1 identical over 7 bases. This CDR3 is 13 amino acids long. Germline V gene data show CDR1 as SGHRS and CDR2 as YFSETQ. V shed 7 bases, J shed 9 bases, and the junction held 7 bases outside the gene matches. CDR3 protein: CASRQGSSSPLHF. CDR3 sequence (DNA): TGCGCCAGCCGACAGGGTAGTAGTTCACCCCTCCACTTT.

This chain connects TRBV27 to TRBJ2-3, with 7 bases lining up with TRBD2. The V gene end was trimmed by 5 bases and the J gene end by 0 bases; junction bases not matched to a gene: 17. There are 19 residues in the CDR3. Germline CDR1 and CDR2: MNHEY and SMNVEV (reference sequence). CDR3 coding DNA: TGTGCCAGCAGTCCTCGGCCAAGGGGACGAGCGGGAAGCACAGATACGCAGTATTTT. Its translation is CASSPRPRGRAGSTDTQYF.

J is TRBJ1-2 and V is TRBV6-6, with unresolved D. V was shortened by 2 bases and J by 0 bases, with 10 bases between the two germline ends. The CDR3 runs 15 residues. Germline CDR1 reads MNHNY; CDR2 reads SVGAGI (reference sequence). DNA of the CDR3: TGTGCCAGCAGTTACCACTCCCGGACTAACTATGGCTACACCTTC. It is translated as CASSYHSRTNYGYTF.

The chain employs TRBV11-2 and TRBJ1-4; perhaps TRBD1 as D (5 bases). The CDR3 extends over 17 amino acids. V was shortened by 6 bases and J by 1 base, with 18 bases between the two germline ends. Germline V lookup: CDR1 SGHAT, CDR2 FQNNGV. The CDR3 protein is CASRREAGLVTNEKLFF. The CDR3 nucleotides are TGTGCCAGCAGGCGAGAGGCAGGGCTGGTAACTAATGAAAAACTGTTTTTT.

The chain links TRBV28 to TRBJ2-2; maybe TRBD1 (5 bases). Germline V gives CDR1 MDHEN, CDR2 SYDVKM. The CDR3 contains 12 residues. Trimming took 10 bases from V and 7 from J, leaving 13 bases between them. In DNA, the CDR3 is TGTGCCACCGTCAAGGGGAACGGGGAGCTGTTTTTT. Its translation: CATVKGNGELFF. The variable domain in full, with the rest retrieved from reference TRBV28 and TRBJ2-2, is DVKVTQSSRYLVKRTGEKVFLECVQDMDHENMFWYRQDPGLGLRLIYFSYDVKMKEKGDIPEGYSVSREKKERFSLILESASTNQTSMYLCATVKGNGELFFGEGSRLTVL.

This clone was seen a few times. V gene TRBV5-1 combines with J gene TRBJ1-5; D gene uncertain. Germline-derived CDR1 and CDR2 are SGHRS and YFSETQ. Trimming took 2 bases from V and 1 from J, leaving 4 bases between them. This CDR3 is 13 amino acids long. The CDR3, as DNA: TGCGCCAGCAGCTTACGAAGCAATCAGCCCCAGCATTTT. It is translated as CASSLRSNQPQHF.

In its sample, this clone was seen once. This rearrangement joins TRBV7-2 to TRBJ2-7, with D possibly being TRBD1 or TRBD2 (5 bases each). CDR1 is SGHTA and CDR2 is FQGNSA in the germline V gene. V was cut by 0 bases and J by 0 bases, with 12 bases left in between. This CDR3 has 16 residues. CDR3 nucleotides: TGTGCCAGCAGCTTAGCGTGGGACGCCCGCTCCTACGAGCAGTACTTC. It specifies CASSLAWDARSYEQYF. Complete variable domain (other parts from reference TRBV7-2 and TRBJ2-7): GAGVSQSPSNKVTEKGKDVELRCDPISGHTALYWYRQSLGQGLEFLIYFQGNSAPDKSGLPSDRFSAERTGGSVSTLTIQRTQQEDSAVYLCASSLAWDARSYEQYFGPGTRLTVT.

The chain carries TRBV7-3 and TRBJ1-2, with 7 nucleotides matching TRBD1. CDR1 SGHTA and CDR2 FQGTGA come from the germline V gene. CDR3 length equals 15 residues. Losses at the gene ends were 3 bases for V and 0 bases for J; bases not matched to a gene: 4. The CDR3 spells CASSFRTGPNYGYTF. The CDR3 bases are TGTGCCAGCAGCTTTAGGACAGGACCTAACTATGGCTACACCTTC.

The chain employs TRBV10-2 and TRBJ2-1, with TRBD2 identical over 13 bases. The ends lost 9 bases at V and 8 bases at J; junction bases unmatched: 7. Germline V lookup: CDR1 WSHSY, CDR2 SAAADI. The length of the CDR3 is 14 residues. CDR3 in DNA: TGCGCCAGTAAACTAGCGGGGGGGTCGGATGAGCAGTTCTTC. Translated, it gives CASKLAGGSDEQFF.

For the CDR3, the DNA is TGTGCCAGCAGCTTCCATGCTAGCGGGGTGGGCACAGATACGCAGTATTTT. Translating it yields CASSFHASGVGTDTQYF. The chain recombines TRBV11-3 with TRBJ2-3; 9 bases match TRBD2. CDR1 and CDR2 from the germline V gene are SGHNT and YENEEA. V lost 3 bases, J lost 1 base, and 8 bases stayed unmatched. The CDR3 covers 17 residues.

The J gene is TRBJ1-1, the V gene TRBV7-8; D call uncertain. Germline V gene data show CDR1 as SGHVS and CDR2 as FQNEAQ. The CDR3 covers 12 residues. With 2 bases removed from V and 11 bases from J, the gap between germline ends came to 12 bases. CDR3 DNA sequence: TGTGCCAGCAGCTTAATGTCCGCTATTGCTTTCTTT. Amino acids: CASSLMSAIAFF. Variable domain in full (rest from reference TRBV7-8 and TRBJ1-1): GAGVSQSPRYKVAKRGQDVALRCDPISGHVSLFWYQQALGQGPEFLTYFQNEAQLDKSGLPSDRFFAERPEGSVSTLKIQRTQQEDSAVYLCASSLMSAIAFFGQGTRLTVV.

The sample holds one count of this clone. The rearrangement links TRBV27 to TRBJ2-6, with a possible D match to TRBD2 (6 bases). The CDR3 is made up of 17 amino acids. V lost 6 bases and J lost 2, with 17 bases in between. CDR1 and CDR2 from the germline V gene are MNHEY and SMNVEV (reference sequence). CDR3 sequence (DNA): TGTGCCAGCAGGAAGGACGGGGGACTCCCTGGGGCCAACGTCCTGACTTTC. This gives the protein CASRKDGGLPGANVLTF.

The chain combines TRBV9 with TRBJ1-3; D not resolved. There are 14 residues in the CDR3. Deletions cut 0 bases from V and 4 bases from J, with 8 bases between. Per the germline V gene, CDR1 is SGDLS and CDR2 is YYNGEE. The CDR3, as DNA: TGTGCCAGCAGCGTAGAGTCGGTAGGAAACACCATATATTTT. As protein: CASSVESVGNTIYF.

The gene calls are TRBV7-3 and TRBJ2-6; 9 nucleotides match TRBD1. In germline, CDR1 is SGHTA, CDR2 FQGTGA. CDR3 length: 16 residues. Trimming at V came to 6 bases and at J to 3 bases, leaving 6 bases not matched to a gene. CDR3 bases: TGTGCCAGCAGACTACAGGGGGCGCATGGGGCCAACGTCCTGACTTTC. Translated: CASRLQGAHGANVLTF.

The chain employs TRBV5-1 and TRBJ1-2, with D possibly being TRBD1 (5 bases). V lost 4 bases and J 2 bases, leaving 15 bases between the germline ends. The CDR3 length is 15 residues. CDR1 is SGHRS and CDR2 is YFSETQ in the germline V gene. The CDR3 sequence is CASSSVGDSNYGYTF. The CDR3 bases are TGCGCCAGCAGCAGTGTCGGTGACAGCAACTATGGCTACACCTTC.

The V and J genes are TRBV25-1 and TRBJ1-2; D not certain. Deletions cut 1 base from V and 2 bases from J, with 5 bases between. Germline-derived CDR1 and CDR2 are MGHDK and SYGVNS. CDR3 length equals 13 residues. DNA for the CDR3: TGTGCCAGCAGTGAATCGGAAAACTATGGCTACACCTTC. Translation: CASSESENYGYTF.

A few counts support this clone. The V gene is TRBV12-5, the J gene TRBJ1-2, with D unresolved. This CDR3 is built from 14 residues. The V gene's germline CDR1 is LGHNT and CDR2 FRNRAP. Trimming took off 3 bases at V and 4 bases at J, with 12 bases between the two ends. CDR3 sequence: CASGLDRDLYGYTF. In DNA form, the CDR3 reads TGTGCTAGTGGTTTAGACCGTGACCTCTATGGCTACACCTTC.

This clone has just one count. The chain couples TRBV13 to TRBJ1-1; no firm D call. The CDR3 loop spans 12 amino acids. V was trimmed by 3 bases and J by 8 bases, leaving 10 bases between them. CDR1 is PRHDT, CDR2 FYEKMQ, per germline (reference sequence). The CDR3 DNA follows: TGTGCCAGCAGCTTTCCGTTCATGGAAGCTTTCTTT. Protein product: CASSFPFMEAFF.

The V call is TRBV4-3, the J call TRBJ2-1, with D unclear. Germline values: CDR1 LGHNA, CDR2 YSLEER. The V end lost 0 bases, the J end lost 3 bases, and 6 bases lay between the germline ends. This CDR3 is built from 14 residues. The CDR3 nucleotides are TGCGCCAGCAGCCAAGAAACTGGCTACAATGAGCAGTTCTTC. It yields the protein CASSQETGYNEQFF.

V is TRBV5-6 and J is TRBJ1-5; no firm D call. Per germline, CDR1 SGHDT and CDR2 YYEEEE. This CDR3 comprises 14 residues. V was shortened by 7 bases and J by 0 bases, with 11 bases between the two germline ends. CDR3 residues: CASHPYYSNQPQHF. The CDR3 DNA follows: TGTGCCAGCCATCCATATTATAGCAATCAGCCCCAGCATTTT.

J is TRBJ2-7 and V is TRBV25-1; D uncertain. Germline V gene data show CDR1 as MGHDK and CDR2 as SYGVNS. CDR3 length: 14 residues. The V gene lost 4 bases and the J gene lost 2 bases, with 12 bases spanning the gap. The CDR3 DNA is TGTGCCAGCAGTGGGGCCTTACCTACCTACGAGCAGTACTTC. As protein: CASSGALPTYEQYF.

V and J are TRBV2 and TRBJ2-7; D remains unclear. Germline lookup yields CDR1 SNHLY and CDR2 FYNNEI. V gave up 7 bases and J gave up 5 bases, with 9 bases separating them. The CDR3 is made up of 11 amino acids. CDR3 protein: CASKRVNEQYF. The CDR3 coding sequence is TGTGCCAGCAAACGAGTTAACGAGCAGTACTTC.

The chain recombines TRBV11-2 with TRBJ2-5; 11 bases map to TRBD2. CDR1 SGHAT and CDR2 FQNNGV come from the germline V gene. CDR3 length: 15 amino acids. V dropped 5 bases and J dropped 2; count of bases not matched to a gene: 4. The CDR3: CASSLLAGGQETQYF. Here the CDR3 DNA reads TGTGCCAGCAGCCTCCTAGCGGGGGGACAAGAGACCCAGTACTTC. Filled out from reference TRBV11-2 and TRBJ2-5, the complete variable domain reads EAGVAQSPRYKIIEKRQSVAFWCNPISGHATLYWYQQILGQGPKLLIQFQNNGVVDDSQLPKDRFSAERLKGVDSTLKIQPAKLEDSAVYLCASSLLAGGQETQYFGPGTRLLVL.

The chain recombines TRBV30 with TRBJ2-7, with D possibly matching TRBD1 (6 bases). Germline V CDR1 and CDR2: GTSNPN, SVGIG (reference sequence). The CDR3 covers 13 residues. Deletions cut 4 bases from V and 3 bases from J, with 13 bases between. The CDR3 DNA is TGTGCCTGGACCAGGGGTGAGTTCTACGAGCAGTACTTC. Amino acids: CAWTRGEFYEQYF.

The chain couples TRBV5-1 to TRBJ1-2, with D unclear. The CDR3 runs 11 residues. V was shortened by 2 bases and J by 6 bases, with 5 bases between the two germline ends. Germline V gene data show CDR1 as SGHRS and CDR2 as YFSETQ. The CDR3 loop reads CASSLKNGYTF. Here the CDR3 DNA reads TGCGCCAGCAGCTTAAAGAATGGCTACACCTTC.

V is TRBV5-6 and J is TRBJ2-7, with 9 bases fitting TRBD2. V dropped 8 bases and J dropped 5; count of bases not matched to a gene: 11. CDR3 length: 14 amino acids. Germline V gene lookup returns CDR1 SGHDT and CDR2 YYEEEE. The CDR3 sequence: CASRLGGGAHEQYF. The CDR3 DNA follows: TGTGCCAGTAGGCTCGGCGGGGGGGCCCACGAGCAGTACTTC. The whole variable domain, filled in from reference TRBV5-6 and TRBJ2-7, reads DAGVTQSPTHLIKTRGQQVTLRCSPKSGHDTVSWYQQALGQGPQFIFQYYEEEERQRGNFPDRFSGHQFPNYSSELNVNALLLGDSALYLCASRLGGGAHEQYFGPGTRLTVT.

This chain joins TRBV18 and TRBJ1-4; D possibly corresponds to TRBD1 (6 bases). The CDR3 sequence is 15 residues long. Germline V lookup: CDR1 KGHSH, CDR2 LQKENI. The V end lost 2 bases, the J end lost 7 bases, and 14 bases lay between the germline ends. The CDR3 bases are TGTGCCAGCTCACCAATCTGGGGGCCGATTGAAAAACTGTTTTTT. Its translation is CASSPIWGPIEKLFF.